This T cell receptor beta chain derives from a study of cytomegalovirus exposure and HLA in healthy donors. About the study: The 120 validation repertoires used the same platform as the 550 to 700 first-cohort repertoires (as reported by a later analysis).

Unmatched junction bases numbered 9, after V lost 4 bases and J lost 5 bases. The CDR3 has 14 amino acids. Germline V gene data show CDR1 as SGHRS and CDR2 as YFSETQ. Concerning this clone: Its antigen is unknown.

Clones were sequenced by immunoSEQ multiplex PCR, and TCRdb holds only the in-frame ones, with some missing. The sample contains approximately 210,000 clones, around 88% of which appear only once. Study observations and caveats: Rarity held for most TCR sequences, but there were some public TCRs that occurred in many donors. A few CMV-associated chains proved CMV antigen-specific in vitro. The classifier, whose performance was assessed in both the original and validation cohorts, reportedly diagnosed cytomegalovirus status with high specificity and sensitivity.

The chain uses TRBV5-1 and TRBJ2-7; 7 positions match TRBD1. Sequencing was performed on PBMCs. The source of this sequence is a woman aged 18-30 years in good health and CMV-seronegative. The CDR3 coding sequence is TGCGCCAGCAGCGATCCAGGGGGAGTCGACGAGCAGTACTTC. The encoded protein is CASSDPGGVDEQYF.